This T cell receptor beta chain was sequenced in a study of cytomegalovirus exposure and HLA in healthy donors. Findings of the study overall: For most TCR beta V segments, an earlier analysis put the productive rate at about 87% or about 30% of the time.

Every donor was a healthy person donating bone marrow. Germline V gene sequence: CDR1 SGHTA, CDR2 FQGNSA. V shed 4 bases, J shed 8 bases, and the junction held 2 bases outside the gene matches. The CDR3 sequence is 13 residues long. This clone was observed a handful of times. Its antigen is unidentified. Both 60 Vbeta primers and 13 Jbeta primers went into the PCR. Using immunoSEQ multiplex PCR, the repertoire was profiled, and TCRdb retains in-frame clones only, with some absent. The profile covers 150,000 or so clones, with about 80% appearing a single time and about 13% taken by the ten largest. The V and J genes are TRBV7-2 and TRBJ2-1, with 10 bases that match TRBD1. The sequencing input was PBMCs. This receptor was identified in a man in his thirties or forties in good health and CMV-seropositive. The CDR3 reads CASSWDRGDEQFF. The CDR3 DNA reads as TGTGCCAGCAGCTGGGACAGGGGCGATGAGCAGTTCTTC.